One sample yielded the 32 T cell receptor beta chains listed below, sequenced in a study of blood T cell repertoires in COVID-19. Some clones are missing from TCRdb's copy, which holds only in-frame ones; the method was immunoSEQ multiplex PCR. The sample shows fewer than 250,000 clones, about 87% of them seen only once. The material sequenced was PBMCs or T cells enriched from blood (not recorded which). All receptors come from a woman in her twenties or thirties who had been exposed to COVID-19.

The genes are TRBV9 and TRBJ2-1; 7 bases line up with TRBD1. The length of the CDR3 is 17 residues. Losses at the gene ends were 3 bases for V and 4 bases for J; bases not matched to a gene: 13. Germline CDR1 is SGDLS and CDR2 is YYNGEE. CDR3 amino acids: CASSEHHGGQIYNEQFF. CDR3 bases: TGTGCCAGCAGCGAGCACCATGGGGGACAGATATACAATGAGCAGTTCTTC.

The rearrangement joins TRBV6-1 to TRBJ2-7; the D gene is possibly TRBD2 (6 bases). The V end lost 1 base, the J end lost 3 bases, and 13 bases lay between the germline ends. The CDR3 contains 15 residues. Germline assignment: CDR1 MNHNS and CDR2 SASEGT. DNA of the CDR3: TGTGCCAGCAGTGAAGGGAGGGAGCGCCTCTACGAGCAGTACTTC. Translation gives CASSEGRERLYEQYF.

This chain links TRBV7-9 with TRBJ1-4, with 7 nucleotides matching TRBD1. V was clipped by 5 bases and J by 3 bases; unmatched bases: 9. Germline CDR1 and CDR2: SEHNR and FQNEAQ (reference sequence). CDR3 length: 16 amino acids. The CDR3 sequence is CASSRLWDSSNEKLFF. DNA for the CDR3: TGTGCCAGCAGCCGACTTTGGGACAGTTCTAATGAAAAACTGTTTTTT.

The chain joins TRBV4-1 to TRBJ1-5; 7 bases align to TRBD1. The CDR3 is 15 amino acids. J gave up 4 bases and V 2 bases, and 5 bases lay outside the gene matches. Germline CDR1 is MGHRA and CDR2 is YSYEKL. CDR3 in amino acids: CASSQPTQGNQPQHF. DNA for the CDR3: TGCGCCAGCAGCCAACCTACACAGGGGAATCAGCCCCAGCATTTT.

CDR3 nucleotides: TGTGCCAGTAGTATAGGAGCGGATACCTACGAGCAGTACTTC. It is translated as CASSIGADTYEQYF. The genes are TRBV19 and TRBJ2-7; weak D call: TRBD2 (5 bases). Germline-derived CDR1 and CDR2 are LNHDA and SQIVND (reference sequence). The CDR3 runs 14 residues. Trimming pared 1 base from V and 2 bases from J, leaving 9 bases between.

This chain uses TRBV18 with TRBJ2-7; 9 bases are a match to TRBD2. This CDR3 is built from 14 residues. V was clipped by 4 bases and J by 7 bases; unmatched bases: 8. Germline V gene sequence: CDR1 KGHSH, CDR2 LQKENI. Written as DNA, the CDR3 is TGTGCCAGCTCACAACCGGGCGGGAGGGGTGAGCAGTACTTC. Amino acids: CASSQPGGRGEQYF.

The chain carries TRBV6-5 and TRBJ1-4; the D is unclear. The CDR3 consists of 14 residues. CDR1 MNHEY and CDR2 SVGAGI come from the germline V gene. V was pared by 0 bases and J by 5 bases, with 7 bases between. The CDR3 here is CASSYSALNEKLFF. DNA for the CDR3: TGTGCCAGCAGTTACTCCGCCCTAAATGAAAAACTGTTTTTT.

The chain links TRBV7-9 to TRBJ2-3; perhaps TRBD2 as D (5 bases). From germline, CDR1 is SEHNR and CDR2 FQNEAQ (reference sequence). The length of the CDR3 is 15 residues. Trimming took 4 bases from V and 3 from J, leaving 14 bases between them. Written as DNA, the CDR3 is TGTGCCAGCAGCTACCGACCGGGGTTGACAGATACGCAGTATTTT. Translated, it gives CASSYRPGLTDTQYF.

This chain connects TRBV3-1 (or the pseudogene TRBV3-2) to TRBJ2-3; 12 bases map to TRBD2. Per the germline V gene, CDR1 is LGHDT and CDR2 is YNNKEL (reference sequence). The V segment lost 4 bases and the J segment 6 bases; nucleotides outside the gene matches: 8. CDR3 length: 16 residues. CDR3 sequence (DNA): TGTGCCAGCAGCCTAAGACTAGCGGGAGTGTCCGATACGCAGTATTTT. Encoded protein: CASSLRLAGVSDTQYF.

The chain joins TRBV10-3 to TRBJ2-1, with D perhaps TRBD1 (6 bases). The V gene's germline CDR1 is ENHRY and CDR2 SYGVKD. This CDR3 comprises 13 residues. With 6 bases removed from V and 9 bases from J, the gap between germline ends came to 15 bases. The DNA of the CDR3 is TGTGCCATCAGGCGGGCAGGGGTGGGTGAGCAGTTCTTC. This codes for CAIRRAGVGEQFF.

A few counts support this clone. J is TRBJ2-7 and V is TRBV6-5; 9 positions agree with TRBD1. Germline CDR1 MNHEY, CDR2 SVGAGI. The junction had 6 bases not matched to a gene; V was cut back by 4 bases and J by 2 bases. This CDR3 has 15 amino acids. CDR3 DNA sequence: TGTGCCAGCAGTTGGCAGAGACAGGGGGCCTACGAGCAGTACTTC. Translating gives CASSWQRQGAYEQYF.

The rearrangement uses TRBV7-9 and TRBJ1-1; D remains ambiguous. From germline, CDR1 is SEHNR and CDR2 FQNEAQ (reference sequence). The CDR3 consists of 13 residues. Trimming removed 1 base from V and 3 bases from J, with 6 bases in between. In DNA, the CDR3 is TGTGCCAGCAGCTTAGGGGGAGACACTGAAGCTTTCTTT. It codes for CASSLGGDTEAFF.

V gene TRBV9 combines with J gene TRBJ1-1, with D perhaps matching TRBD1 (6 bases). The germline CDR1 and CDR2 sequences are SGDLS and YYNGEE. V lost 7 bases and J lost 8, with 15 bases in between. This CDR3 has 12 residues. CDR3 bases: TGTGCCAGCGGGAGGGGGAAAGGGGAAGCTTTCTTT. Residues: CASGRGKGEAFF.

V gene TRBV30 combines with J gene TRBJ2-5, with a weak D call TRBD2 (5 bases). V dropped 0 bases and J dropped 1 base, with 12 bases sitting between them. The CDR3 is made up of 15 amino acids. Germline-derived CDR1 and CDR2 are GTSNPN and SVGIG (reference sequence). The CDR3 DNA follows: TGTGCCTGGAGTGTACGAGGCGGGCTCCAAGAGACCCAGTACTTC. Translated: CAWSVRGGLQETQYF.

V usage is TRBV30 and J usage is TRBJ2-1, with 10 bases identical to TRBD2. This CDR3 contains 16 residues. The V gene's germline CDR1 is GTSNPN and CDR2 SVGIG (reference sequence). Trimming took 0 bases from V and 7 from J; bases not matched to a gene: 9. CDR3 DNA sequence: TGTGCCTGGAGTGTACTAGCGGGAAGGTGGGGAAATGAGCAGTTCTTC. Translated: CAWSVLAGRWGNEQFF.

The genes are TRBV18 and TRBJ2-3; 7 nucleotides agree with TRBD2. Losses at the gene ends were 0 bases for V and 0 bases for J; bases not matched to a gene: 6. Germline V lookup: CDR1 KGHSH, CDR2 LQKENI. The CDR3 contains 17 residues. CDR3 in amino acids: CASSPPGAGASTDTQYF. For the CDR3, the DNA is TGTGCCAGCTCACCACCGGGCGCGGGAGCTAGCACAGATACGCAGTATTTT.

This clone was counted once. This chain links TRBV4-2 with TRBJ1-5; a possible D gene is TRBD1 (5 bases). From germline, CDR1 is LGHNA and CDR2 YNFKEQ. The CDR3 has 15 residues. Trimming removed 3 bases at V and 3 bases at J, with 12 bases between. CDR3 nucleotide sequence: TGTGCCAGCAGCCAGGCGAAGGGGCTCAATCAGCCCCAGCATTTT. Its protein product is CASSQAKGLNQPQHF.

This clone was seen only a few times. The V call is TRBV5-1, the J call TRBJ2-7, with no clear D. V lost 0 bases to trimming and J lost 2 bases, with 12 bases between them. Germline V lookup: CDR1 SGHRS, CDR2 YFSETQ. The CDR3 is 15 amino acids. The CDR3 DNA is TGCGCCAGCAGCTTGGCCGGAGTTCCTCCCTACGAGCAGTACTTC. It codes for CASSLAGVPPYEQYF.

The rearrangement uses TRBV7-9 and TRBJ2-2; D remains ambiguous. This CDR3 has 12 amino acids. Germline CDR1 and CDR2: SEHNR and FQNEAQ (reference sequence). V lost 3 bases and J 5 bases, leaving 4 bases between the germline ends. CDR3 amino acids: CASSFYTGELFF. The CDR3 DNA reads as TGTGCCAGCAGCTTCTATACCGGGGAGCTGTTTTTT.

This clone was counted a single time. The CDR3 DNA follows: TGCGCCAGCAGCTTGGACGGGGGGGCGTTGGGCGAGCAGTACTTC. Translated, it gives CASSLDGGALGEQYF. The chain carries TRBV5-1 and TRBJ2-7; 8 bases are a match to TRBD2. The germline V gene has CDR1 SGHRS and CDR2 YFSETQ. The CDR3 loop spans 15 amino acids. V shed 0 bases and J 6 bases; nucleotides not matched to a gene: 8.

J is TRBJ1-1 and V is TRBV5-1, with 7 bases that match TRBD1. The V and J ends lost 4 bases and 7 bases, in that order; junction bases with no gene match: 4. This CDR3 is built from 12 residues. CDR1 is SGHRS and CDR2 is YFSETQ in the germline V gene. CDR3 DNA: TGCGCCAGCAGCGCACAGGGGATTGAAGCTTTCTTT. As protein: CASSAQGIEAFF.

In this sample, this clone turned up once. The chain is built from TRBV24-1 and TRBJ2-3, with a weak D call TRBD2 (5 bases). There are 18 residues in the CDR3. The germline V and J ends were trimmed by 2 bases and 4 bases, with 21 bases remaining between them. Germline CDR1 and CDR2: KGHDR and SFDVKD. In DNA form, the CDR3 reads TGTGCCACCAGTGATTCCATTTCTCGGGTGGGGAGTGCAGATACGCAGTATTTT. It yields the protein CATSDSISRVGSADTQYF.

V and J are TRBV29-1 and TRBJ2-7, with D uncertain. The CDR3 extends over 10 amino acids. The germline V gene has CDR1 SQVTM and CDR2 ANQGSEA. V dropped 6 bases and J dropped 2 bases, with 5 bases sitting between them. CDR3 region: CSVFTYEQYF. CDR3 coding DNA: TGCAGCGTCTTTACCTACGAGCAGTACTTC.

The V call is TRBV11-1, the J call TRBJ2-7; TRBD1 might be the D (6 bases). The CDR3 has 14 amino acids. Trimming took off 5 bases at V and 2 bases at J, with 13 bases between the two ends. The germline gives CDR1 SGHAT, CDR2 FQDESV (reference sequence). The chain's CDR3 is CASSPGTRTYEQYF. The CDR3 DNA reads as TGTGCCAGCAGCCCTGGGACACGTACCTACGAGCAGTACTTC.

This clone was seen once. The chain couples TRBV6-1 to TRBJ2-5; a weak D match, TRBD1 (6 bases). The CDR3 sequence is 16 residues long. Trimming removed 0 bases at V and 1 base at J, with 12 bases between. Germline-derived CDR1 and CDR2 are MNHNS and SASEGT. The CDR3 here is CASSEAFGRGQETQYF. CDR3 in DNA: TGTGCCAGCAGTGAAGCCTTCGGCAGGGGCCAAGAGACCCAGTACTTC.

The rearrangement uses TRBV2 and TRBJ2-7, with 7 bases aligning to TRBD1. Germline V gene data show CDR1 as SNHLY and CDR2 as FYNNEI. CDR3 size: 14 residues. V gave up 6 bases and J gave up 2 bases; unmatched junction bases: 7. The CDR3 sequence is CASRHDRATYEQYF. CDR3 sequence (DNA): TGTGCCAGCAGACATGACAGGGCCACCTACGAGCAGTACTTC.

In this sample, this clone turned up once. V is TRBV5-1 and J is TRBJ2-1, with 14 nucleotides matching TRBD2. V was clipped by 4 bases and J by 8 bases; unmatched bases: 5. The germline gives CDR1 SGHRS, CDR2 YFSETQ. The CDR3 sequence is 15 residues long. In DNA form, the CDR3 reads TGCGCCAGCAGCCCGGGACTAGCGGGAGTAGATGAGCAGTTCTTC. The encoded protein is CASSPGLAGVDEQFF.

The gene calls are TRBV28 and TRBJ2-2, with a tentative D call TRBD2 (6 bases). The V and J ends lost 8 bases and 7 bases respectively, with 20 bases between them. Germline CDR1 is MDHEN and CDR2 is SYDVKM. The CDR3 spans 15 residues. This CDR3 is CASSSASAIGGELFF. For the CDR3, the DNA is TGTGCCAGCTCTTCGGCTAGCGCTATTGGCGGGGAGCTGTTTTTT.

The chain recombines TRBV30 with TRBJ2-2; 14 nucleotides align to TRBD2. Germline trimming cut 7 bases from V and 0 bases from J; bases unmatched to any gene: 19. The CDR3 is made up of 21 amino acids. The germline V gene encodes CDR1 GTSNPN and CDR2 SVGIG (reference sequence). The CDR3 DNA follows: TGTGCCTTAATATCCCTGATGGGACTAGCGGGAGTCTCTGCGAACACCGGGGAGCTGTTTTTT. It yields the protein CALISLMGLAGVSANTGELFF.

Only one count was recorded for this clone. The gene calls are TRBV19 and TRBJ1-5; no definite D call. The CDR3 covers 13 residues. Germline V gene sequence: CDR1 LNHDA, CDR2 SQIVND (reference sequence). The V and J ends lost 7 bases and 4 bases respectively, with 11 bases between them. In DNA form, the CDR3 reads TGTGCCAGTACCAAGGGAGAGAATCAGCCCCAGCATTTT. Translating it yields CASTKGENQPQHF.

J is TRBJ2-6 and V is TRBV27; D may be TRBD1 (6 bases). This CDR3 is built from 16 residues. The germline CDR1 and CDR2 sequences are MNHEY and SMNVEV (reference sequence). The V gene lost 7 bases and the J gene lost 4 bases, with 17 bases spanning the gap. CDR3 amino acids: CASTAFTGSGANVLTF. Here the CDR3 DNA reads TGTGCCAGCACCGCCTTCACAGGGTCCGGGGCCAACGTCCTGACTTTC.

This chain joins TRBV10-2 and TRBJ1-6, with D possibly being TRBD1 (5 bases). The CDR3 covers 18 residues. CDR1 WSHSY and CDR2 SAAADI come from the germline V gene. Trimming shortened V by 3 bases and J by 5 bases, and 20 bases separated the two germline ends. Written as DNA, the CDR3 is TGCGCCAGCAGTGAAGCAATCGGGGGGATGGGGAATAATTCACCCCTCCACTTT. Amino acids: CASSEAIGGMGNNSPLHF.